Following are 20 T cell receptor beta chains from one sample sequenced in a study of OX40 agonist ivuxolimab in advanced cancers. Sequenced by immunoSEQ multiplex PCR; TCRdb stores in-frame clones only, minus some. The table records roughly 70,000 clones, 70% to 90% of them present only once. The sequencing used CD4+ or CD8+ T cells sorted from blood, collected in a trial of the OX40 agonist ivuxolimab. These receptors all come from an adult with an advanced solid tumor such as melanoma, head and neck, liver or kidney cancer.

This chain joins TRBV5-1 and TRBJ1-1; a weak D match, TRBD1 (5 bases). Trimming left V 5 bases short and J 2 bases short, with 13 bases between. This CDR3 has 14 amino acids. The germline CDR1 and CDR2 sequences are SGHRS and YFSETQ. The CDR3 DNA is TGCGCCAGCAGTCGTCCGACAGCCAACACTGAAGCTTTCTTT. This sequence encodes CASSRPTANTEAFF.

The table lists this clone with a count of one. The chain uses TRBV25-1 and TRBJ2-5, with a possible D match to TRBD1 (6 bases). Germline V CDR1 and CDR2: MGHDK, SYGVNS. The CDR3 is made up of 12 amino acids. V was shortened by 8 bases and J by 5 bases, with 12 bases between the two germline ends. Written as DNA, the CDR3 is TGTGCCAGCGGACACAGGGTGGAGACCCAGTACTTC. This encodes CASGHRVETQYF.

This chain links TRBV4-2 with TRBJ2-5, with 10 bases that match TRBD2. The J call may be faulty, since TRBJ2-7 better matches the DNA end. Germline V lookup: CDR1 LGHNA, CDR2 YNFKEQ. The CDR3 is 14 residues long. In nucleotides, the CDR3 is TGTGCCAGCAGCCGAACTAGCGGGAATTACGAGCAGTACTTC. The encoded protein is CASSRTSGNYEQYF.

The chain employs TRBV7-3 and TRBJ2-5; D possibly matches TRBD1 or TRBD2 (5 bases each). Germline V gene data show CDR1 as SGHTA and CDR2 as FQGTGA. The V gene lost 5 bases and the J gene lost 4 bases, with 17 bases spanning the gap. This CDR3 region has 15 residues. CDR3 DNA: TGTGCCAGCAGCCCGGGGACCCATAAGGGAGAGACCCAGTACTTC. Translation: CASSPGTHKGETQYF.

The chain joins TRBV28 to TRBJ1-4, with TRBD1 as a possible D gene (5 bases). The length of the CDR3 is 15 residues. Trimming removed 1 base at V and 4 bases at J, with 10 bases between. Germline assignment: CDR1 MDHEN and CDR2 SYDVKM. This chain's CDR3 is CASSLSQGVNEKLFF. For the CDR3, the DNA is TGTGCCAGCAGTTTATCGCAGGGCGTTAATGAAAAACTGTTTTTT. Drawing the rest from reference TRBV28 and TRBJ1-4, the complete variable domain is DVKVTQSSRYLVKRTGEKVFLECVQDMDHENMFWYRQDPGLGLRLIYFSYDVKMKEKGDIPEGYSVSREKKERFSLILESASTNQTSMYLCASSLSQGVNEKLFFGSGTQLSVL.

The rearrangement joins TRBV18 to TRBJ2-7; 10 bases are shared with TRBD1. This CDR3 is 15 amino acids long. Unmatched junction bases numbered 6, after V lost 3 bases and J lost 4 bases. Looked up from germline, CDR1 is KGHSH and CDR2 is LQKENI. Here the CDR3 DNA reads TGTGCCAGCTCACCCGGGACAGGGGTTAGGTACGAGCAGTACTTC. Its translation: CASSPGTGVRYEQYF.

V and J are TRBV6-5 and TRBJ1-1; D call uncertain. Germline CDR1 reads MNHEY; CDR2 reads SVGAGI. This CDR3 is built from 14 residues. Trimming left V 6 bases short and J 6 bases short, with 17 bases between. The CDR3, as DNA: TGTGCCAGCAGCTCCACCCGACTTCACCCTGAAGCTTTCTTT. It codes for CASSSTRLHPEAFF.

This chain connects TRBV10-3 to TRBJ1-1; 10 bases align to TRBD1. Germline CDR1 is ENHRY and CDR2 is SYGVKD. J gave up 6 bases and V 6 bases, and 10 bases lay outside the gene matches. CDR3 length: 15 amino acids. For the CDR3, the DNA is TGTGCCATCAGAAACCTTGTTGGACAGGGGGCTGAAGCTTTCTTT. It specifies CAIRNLVGQGAEAFF.

The genes are TRBV18 and TRBJ1-1, with 7 bases fitting TRBD1. V lost 7 bases to trimming and J lost 4 bases; unmatched junction nucleotides: 3. CDR1 is KGHSH and CDR2 is LQKENI in the germline V gene. The CDR3 covers 12 residues. CDR3 coding DNA: TGTGCCAGCTTCCAGGGGGGCACTGAAGCTTTCTTT. Amino acid sequence: CASFQGGTEAFF.

This clone has just one count. V gene TRBV5-4 combines with J gene TRBJ1-1; TRBD1 matches 8 bases. The CDR3 has 14 residues. Germline CDR1 SGHNT, CDR2 YYREEE (reference sequence). J was trimmed by 0 bases and V by 4 bases; bases with no gene match: 2. CDR3 region: CASSPTGVNTEAFF. CDR3 DNA sequence: TGTGCCAGCAGCCCGACAGGGGTGAACACTGAAGCTTTCTTT.

This chain connects TRBV14 to TRBJ2-1; TRBD2 aligns across 16 bases. The CDR3 sequence is 15 residues long. The ends lost 6 bases at V and 11 bases at J; junction bases unmatched: 7. The germline gives CDR1 SGHDN, CDR2 FVKESK. CDR3 DNA: TGTGCCAGCAGTTGGGGACTAGCGGGGGGGGACCAGCAGTTCTTC. Translating it yields CASSWGLAGGDQQFF. Combining the CDR3 with reference TRBV14 and TRBJ2-1 gives the whole variable domain EAGVTQFPSHSVIEKGQTVTLRCDPISGHDNLYWYRRVMGKEIKFLLHFVKESKQDESGMPNNRFLAERTGGTYSTLKVQPAELEDSGVYFCASSWGLAGGDQQFFGPGTRLTVL.

The rearrangement links TRBV11-1 to TRBJ2-7; a weak D match, TRBD1 (5 bases). Germline-derived CDR1 and CDR2 are SGHAT and FQDESV (reference sequence). This CDR3 region has 15 residues. V was cut by 1 base and J by 5 bases, with 15 bases left in between. The CDR3 spells CASSLDGQGSNEQYF. The CDR3 region has the DNA TGTGCCAGCAGCTTAGACGGGCAGGGCAGCAACGAGCAGTACTTC. Using reference TRBV11-1 and TRBJ2-7 for the parts outside the CDR3, the full variable domain is EAEVAQSPRYKITEKSQAVAFWCDPISGHATLYWYRQILGQGPELLVQFQDESVVDDSQLPKDRFSAERLKGVDSTLKIQPAELGDSAMYLCASSLDGQGSNEQYFGPGTRLTVT.

The V gene is TRBV5-6, the J gene TRBJ2-1, with 7 bases that match TRBD2. V shed 6 bases and J 6 bases; nucleotides not matched to a gene: 9. Germline V gene lookup returns CDR1 SGHDT and CDR2 YYEEEE. CDR3 size: 14 residues. The CDR3 bases are TGTGCCAGCACCTTCCTCGCGGGAGTCAATGAGCAGTTCTTC. Protein product: CASTFLAGVNEQFF. The full variable domain, with the rest looked up from reference TRBV5-6 and TRBJ2-1, is DAGVTQSPTHLIKTRGQQVTLRCSPKSGHDTVSWYQQALGQGPQFIFQYYEEEERQRGNFPDRFSGHQFPNYSSELNVNALLLGDSALYLCASTFLAGVNEQFFGPGTRLTVL.

The genes are TRBV5-5 and TRBJ1-4, with D unresolved. Trimming took 0 bases from V and 10 from J, leaving 16 bases between them. Germline V gives CDR1 SGHKS, CDR2 YYEKEE (reference sequence). CDR3 length: 15 residues. CDR3 residues: CASSLAYSARTKLFF. The CDR3 region has the DNA TGTGCCAGCAGCTTGGCCTACAGCGCGCGGACAAAACTGTTTTTT.

This clone was counted once. The CDR3 nucleotides read TGTGCTAGTGGTTTGGGTAGCACAGATACGCAGTATTTT. Translating gives CASGLGSTDTQYF. The chain is built from TRBV12-5 and TRBJ2-3, with no clear D. Germline V lookup: CDR1 LGHNT, CDR2 FRNRAP. The CDR3 length is 13 residues. V was pared by 1 base and J by 0 bases, with 2 bases between.

The chain employs TRBV7-2 and TRBJ2-5; 7 nucleotides align to TRBD2. This CDR3 contains 14 residues. Germline CDR1 is SGHTA and CDR2 is FQGNSA. The ends lost 3 bases at V and 5 bases at J; junction bases unmatched: 6. CDR3 DNA: TGTGCCAGCAGCTTTATGGGAGGGAGGGAGACCCAGTACTTC. This encodes CASSFMGGRETQYF.

This sequence joins TRBV9 and TRBJ2-1; D unresolved. CDR1 and CDR2 (germline): SGDLS, YYNGEE. V was trimmed by 4 bases and J by 6 bases, leaving 17 bases between them. This CDR3 is built from 15 residues. The CDR3 spells CASSLLPDIPNEQFF. The CDR3 region has the DNA TGTGCCAGCAGCCTCCTACCTGACATTCCCAATGAGCAGTTCTTC.

V usage is TRBV18 and J usage is TRBJ2-5; D remains ambiguous. Germline V CDR1 and CDR2: KGHSH, LQKENI. Deletions cut 6 bases from V and 5 bases from J, with 19 bases between. The CDR3 is made up of 15 amino acids. CDR3 sequence reads: CASSSNVGLGETQYF. In DNA form, the CDR3 reads TGTGCCAGCTCTTCCAACGTTGGGCTCGGGGAGACCCAGTACTTC. Based on the CDR3 plus reference TRBV18 and TRBJ2-5, the full variable domain is NAGVMQNPRHLVRRRGQEARLRCSPMKGHSHVYWYRQLPEEGLKFMVYLQKENIIDESGMPKERFSAEFPKEGPSILRIQQVVRGDSAAYFCASSSNVGLGETQYFGPGTRLLVL.

The chain employs TRBV6-6 and TRBJ2-3; D may be TRBD2 (6 bases). Germline V lookup: CDR1 MNHNY, CDR2 SVGAGI (reference sequence). This CDR3 is 15 amino acids long. V was trimmed by 7 bases and J by 2 bases, leaving 16 bases between them. The CDR3 region has the DNA TGTGCCAGCACCAACGTCGGGGACTCCACAGATACGCAGTATTTT. Protein product: CASTNVGDSTDTQYF.

The V gene is TRBV28, the J gene TRBJ2-7; TRBD2 is a possible D gene (6 bases). The ends were cut back, 6 bases at V and 1 base at J, with 16 bases in the middle. This CDR3 contains 15 residues. CDR1 is MDHEN and CDR2 is SYDVKM in the germline V gene. The CDR3 region has the DNA TGTGCCAGCAGCCGGAGGGACTTTCCTTCCTACGAGCAGTACTTC. It codes for CASSRRDFPSYEQYF.